This T cell receptor (beta chain) is drawn from a study of control samples from healthy donors and cancer patients. Sequenced by immunoSEQ multiplex PCR; TCRdb stores in-frame clones only, minus some. The data hold fewer than 200,000 clones, with just over 90% observed a single time. Sequencing input: blood. This sequence originates from a woman in her fifties or sixties in good health.

CDR3 protein: CASSLRTSGVYNEQFF. The CDR3 DNA follows: TGCGCCAGCAGCCTAAGGACTAGCGGGGTCTACAATGAGCAGTTCTTC. The genes are TRBV5-1 and TRBJ2-1; 12 nucleotides match TRBD2. V was clipped by 4 bases and J by 3 bases; unmatched bases: 5. The CDR3 length is 16 residues. CDR1 and CDR2 from the germline V gene are SGHRS and YFSETQ.